A selection of T cell receptor beta chains follows, all from one sample in a study of glioma-infiltrating T cells after dendritic cell vaccination. The method was immunoSEQ multiplex PCR; TCRdb's version includes in-frame clones alone and lacks a portion of them. The profile shows 100,000 to 120,000 clones, roughly 89% of them singletons. The sequencing used blood, collected after dendritic cell vaccination. The receptor source for this set is a human donor with glioblastoma. The CDR3 runs from the conserved cysteine through the conserved F or W.

V | CDR3
TRBV9 | CASSVDPRRANVVTFF
TRBV5-1 | CASSLAEVF
TRBV10-1 | CASSRDRLEETQYF
TRBV6-6 | CASSSRQGRGTEAFF
TRBV5-1 | CASSNSGGADTQYF
TRBV11-2 | CASSLVAQEKLFF
TRBV20-1 | CSASRSYEQYF
TRBV6-1 | CASSEANRLGYTF
TRBV6-1 | CASSETGQGVYEQYF
TRBV11-2 | CASSLARTGPEAFF
TRBV2 | CASREGAQAYEQYF
TRBV27 | CASSLSSGYGYTF
TRBV7-3 | CASSLQGQGIDEQYF
TRBV13 | CASSQTQGISGNTIYF
TRBV6-1 | CASTPGGGYEQYF
TRBV5-5 | CASSPKLDGVYGYTF